This T cell receptor (beta chain) emerged from a study of massively parallel sequencing of T cell beta chains (dated 2009 in TCRdb). As for the study more broadly: Human TCR beta CDR3 diversity in peripheral blood was profiled using 5'-RACE, Illumina short-read sequencing and a dedicated short-read assembly strategy.

Spanning cysteine to phenylalanine, the CDR3 consists of 13 amino acids. The only DNA kept is the CDR3, 39 bases in frame from the first base. The V end loses 6 bases and the J end loses 1 base, and a stretch of 9 bases separates them. The germline V gene (reference sequence) provides CDR1 DFQATT and CDR2 SNEGSKA. The donor pool comprised 300 to 450 males and 150 to 200 females, all aged roughly 18 to 40 years. From approximately 160 liters of pooled peripheral blood, peripheral leukocyte polyA+ RNA was isolated. The starting material was a commercial mRNA preparation from normal human peripheral blood leukocytes pooled from around 550 individuals. The full study reports these points: Usage of TRBV genes spanned from under 0.013% for TRBV17 up to about 25% for TRBV20-1, while TRBJ usage spanned from 1.6% for TRBJ2-6 up to about 17% for TRBJ2-1. Since the RNA was pooled from many donors, the results capture clonotype abundance averaged across the population rather than the repertoire of any individual. Within the 31,000 or so distinct clonotypes, single-copy clonotypes accounted for roughly 59% of clonotypes but just 18.8% of assemblies. Only about 23,000 (about 67%) of the clonotypes could be assigned a unique TRBV gene. Preferential PCR amplification of some TRBV and TRBJ sequences may have skewed the reported gene usage frequencies. CDR3 beta lengths ranging from 21 to 81 nucleotides were observed, with a peak at 45 nucleotides. By subsampling, clonotype counts were shown to rise linearly with read number, indicating that sequencing depth was far from saturation. Most clonotypes (about 65% of the roughly 35,000) were supported by a single sequence read, which could in principle inflate apparent diversity.

This clonotype registers as medium-sized (0.01 to 0.1%) within its sample. Its antigen has not been determined. No base quality values were provided; no much bigger clone lies one nucleotide off. Instrument on record: Illumina Genome Analyzer II. A RACE product of about 520 bp was obtained after two rounds of nested PCR with TRBC1/TRBC2-specific primers and was gel-purified. First-strand cDNA was made with a TRBC-specific primer plus a template-switching oligonucleotide, which provided a 5' anchor for RACE. The RACE amplicon was too long for direct short-read sequencing, so it was concatemerized by ligation and sheared by sonication. PAGE was used to isolate a size fraction of 100 to 300 bp, and that fraction then underwent shotgun sequencing on the Illumina platform. In separate runs on an Illumina GAII, sequencing yielded 18.8 million 36-nt reads and 21.7 million 50-nt single-end reads. For the original study's pipeline: Assembly of the roughly 44 million pooled reads was done with iSSAKE, using the parameters -m 15, -o 2 and -r 0.7. Reads aligning to the ends of Ensembl TRBV gene predictions that carried unmatched junctional bases were used to seed de novo CDR3 beta assemblies. Clonotype abundance was estimated as the number of matching assembled contigs, not raw read depth. After some 2,000 (around 5.9%) of the assembled clonotypes were removed for having in-frame stop codons, about 34,000 productive clonotypes remained. Sanger sequencing of cloned RACE products gave hundreds of unique TCR sequences, and 69% of them were also found in the Illumina assembly. In TCRdb, the public reads were trimmed at Q25 with fastp and aligned with MiXCR, with productive beta chains retained. Every CDR3 protein is listed once, alongside the most common genes and DNA of its rows. These V and J calls are TCRdb output, not the study's own analysis. A total of 4,000 to 4,500 distinct CDR3 sequences appear in this sample, approximately 40% of them only once. In total, the top ten clones hold about 2.8% of the sample.

The clonotype was recovered from a pool of human donors in good health; the sample was commercial RNA pooled from many donors. The sequencing input was commercial RNA from peripheral blood pooled from many donors. The rearrangement combines TRBV20-1 with TRBJ2-2, with the D gene too uncertain to name. The nucleotide sequence reads as follows: TGCAGTGCGGTGCGACTGAACACCGGGGAGCTGTTTTTT. This yields the protein CSAVRLNTGELFF.